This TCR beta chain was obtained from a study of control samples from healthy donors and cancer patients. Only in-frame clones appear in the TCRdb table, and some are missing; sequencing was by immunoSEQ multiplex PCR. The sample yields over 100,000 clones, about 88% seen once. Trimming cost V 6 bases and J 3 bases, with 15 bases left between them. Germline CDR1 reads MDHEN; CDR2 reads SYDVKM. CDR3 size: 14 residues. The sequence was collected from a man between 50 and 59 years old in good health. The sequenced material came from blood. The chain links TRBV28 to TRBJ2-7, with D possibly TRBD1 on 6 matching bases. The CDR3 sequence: CASSRGQIHYEQYF. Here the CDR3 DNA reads TGTGCCAGCAGCCGAGGACAGATCCACTACGAGCAGTACTTC.